This T cell receptor (beta chain) came from a study of CD8+ T cells in alopecia areata. V shed 4 bases, J shed 0 bases, and the junction held 7 bases outside the gene matches. Germline CDR1 and CDR2: NSHNY and SYGAGN. The CDR3 contains 16 residues. A sort of pooled cutaneous lymph node cells used CD4, CD8alpha, NKG2D, NKG2ACE and other stains. Whole-study results and caveats: There were also resident alphabeta T cells of normal skin sequenced in scalp samples. Sharing of TCR sequences between patients (possibly for HLA-related reasons) was less clear than in mice.

For this clone: Its target is not known. Mouse gene names and germline throughout. The read halts 4 residues ahead of the CDR3 end, with the missing end drawn from the germline J gene.

Sequencing used cDNA as its template, made by extracting RNA and reverse transcribing it. TCRdb's table, derived via immunoSEQ multiplex PCR, lists solely in-frame clones and lacks some. The sample lists about 270,000 clones, none appearing once, the ten largest making up 0.9% to 1.5%. The specimen sequenced was CD4+ T cells sorted from a lymph node. This chain uses TRBV13-1 with TRBJ2-5, with 8 positions matching TRBD1. The sequence came from a C3H/HeJ mouse with alopecia areata. The strain is characterized by the MHC haplotype H2-k. CDR3 bases read: TGTGCCAGCAGTCCCCCGACAGGGGTTAACCAAGAC. Its translation: CASSPPTGVNQD. The complete CDR3 reads CASSPPTGVNQDTQYF.